This T cell receptor beta chain is drawn from a study of type 1 regulatory T cells. On the study more broadly: An in vitro protocol generated T-allo10, a Tr1-enriched, alloantigen-specific CD4 T cell product.

In regard to this clonotype: Antigen unknown. At one end the junction does not follow the germline gene, possibly because of a read error.

This CDR3 is built from 13 residues. The germline gives CDR1 DFQATT, CDR2 SNEGSKA (reference sequence). TCRdb re-called the reads with MiXCR, one entry per CDR3 protein. The table records tens of thousands of distinct CDR3 sequences, over 9% of them present only once. Sequencing was done on a sample of cultured non-Tr1 T cells, either the whole culture or a sorted T cell fraction (not recorded which). The chain recombines TRBV20-1 with TRBJ2-7; 10 positions match TRBD2. This clonotype was sampled from a human donor in good health. In DNA form, the CDR3 reads TGCAGTGCCCATCTAGCGGGAGCCTACGAGCAGTGCTTC. Its translation is CSAHLAGAYEQCF.